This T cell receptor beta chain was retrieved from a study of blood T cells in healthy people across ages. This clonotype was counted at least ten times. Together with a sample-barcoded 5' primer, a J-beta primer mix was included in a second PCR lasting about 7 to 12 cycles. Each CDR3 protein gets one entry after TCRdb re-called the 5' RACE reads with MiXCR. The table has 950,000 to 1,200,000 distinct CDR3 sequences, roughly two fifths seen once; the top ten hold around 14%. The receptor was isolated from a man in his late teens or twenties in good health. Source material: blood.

CDR3 in amino acids: CASSYSRVYNEQFF. DNA for the CDR3: TGTGCCAGCAGTTACTCGAGGGTCTACAATGAGCAGTTCTTC. This sequence joins TRBV6-5 and TRBJ2-1, with TRBD2 as a possible D gene (5 bases). Trimming left V 0 bases short and J 3 bases short, with 6 bases between. The CDR3 runs to 14 residues. The germline V gene encodes CDR1 MNHEY and CDR2 SVGAGI.